Below are 2 T cell receptor beta chains sequenced from a single sample in a study of cytomegalovirus exposure and HLA in healthy donors. This PCR relied on a set of 60 Vbeta primers and 13 Jbeta primers. Method: immunoSEQ multiplex PCR; TCRdb's copy keeps in-frame clones and lacks some. This sample's table has 45,000 to 60,000 clones. The sequencing sample was made of PBMCs. These TCRs come from a male donor in good health and CMV-seronegative.

The gene calls are TRBV28 and TRBJ1-6; 9 bases line up with TRBD1. The germline V gene encodes CDR1 MDHEN and CDR2 SYDVKM. V dropped 6 bases and J dropped 3; count of bases not matched to a gene: 6. CDR3 size: 16 residues. CDR3: CASSPGGQGYNSPLHF. In DNA, the CDR3 is TGTGCCAGCAGCCCGGGGGGACAGGGCTATAATTCACCCCTCCACTTT.

V gene TRBV7-6 combines with J gene TRBJ1-5; unclear D gene. The CDR3 sequence is 13 residues long. V was pared by 1 base and J by 7 bases, with 8 bases between. Germline loops: CDR1 SGHVS, CDR2 FNYEAQ. CDR3 in amino acids: CASSLGGGQPQHF. The CDR3 DNA is TGTGCCAGCAGCTTAGGGGGAGGCCAGCCCCAGCATTTT.